This T cell receptor beta chain was identified in a study of blood T cell repertoires in COVID-19. Background on the study: The study drew acute and convalescent COVID-19 samples from the United States, Italy and Spain. PBMCs, B-cell-depleted T cells, or T cells were the source of the cDNA or gDNA that made up the material.

Per the study methods: Researchers report that nucleated cell counts were estimated from reference gene primer amplification. The table came from immunoSEQ multiplex PCR; TCRdb's copy has only in-frame clones and leaves some out. V, J and clone size are those of that table, while D and trimming were read from the DNA. The sample yields tens of thousands of clones, roughly 88% seen once. The J segment lost 8 bases and the V segment lost 8 bases, leaving 9 bases of the junction unmatched. The CDR3 has 13 amino acids. CDR1 MNHEY and CDR2 SMNVEV come from the germline V gene (reference sequence). The receptor was derived from a man aged 50-60 years with active COVID-19. V usage is TRBV27 and J usage is TRBJ1-2; 9 bases align to TRBD1. The material sequenced was peripheral blood. The CDR3 bases are TGTGCCAGCGGACTGACAGGGGGTTGGGGCTACACCTTC. It yields the protein CASGLTGGWGYTF.